This T cell receptor (beta chain) was profiled in a study of cytotoxic CD8 clonotypes in ibrutinib-treated CLL. For the study at large: Of the patients, about a dozen were relapsed/refractory, 15 treatment-naive and 17 to 18 IGHV unmutated. Partial response occurred in 24 patients and complete response in 2; at median around 5.5 years, about 14 remained remitted and about twelve progressed. The sample average was 255,043 productive templates and tens of thousands of productive rearrangements.

Trimming removed 1 base from V and 5 bases from J, with 26 bases in between. Germline lookup yields CDR1 MGHRA and CDR2 YSYEKL. The CDR3 has 19 residues. Assay: immunoSEQ multiplex PCR; the TCRdb copy retains only in-frame clones and omits some. The sample consists of approximately 50,000 clones, 50% to 65% of them appearing once. J is TRBJ1-2 and V is TRBV4-1; TRBD1 might be the D (5 bases). Sequences were derived from PBMCs, sampled at disease progression, from a patient treated with ibrutinib. This receptor was identified in a human donor with chronic lymphocytic leukemia. The CDR3 loop is CASSQVGAGNYYETYGYTF. CDR3 nucleotide sequence: TGCGCCAGCAGCCAAGTTGGTGCAGGGAACTATTATGAGACATATGGCTACACCTTC.